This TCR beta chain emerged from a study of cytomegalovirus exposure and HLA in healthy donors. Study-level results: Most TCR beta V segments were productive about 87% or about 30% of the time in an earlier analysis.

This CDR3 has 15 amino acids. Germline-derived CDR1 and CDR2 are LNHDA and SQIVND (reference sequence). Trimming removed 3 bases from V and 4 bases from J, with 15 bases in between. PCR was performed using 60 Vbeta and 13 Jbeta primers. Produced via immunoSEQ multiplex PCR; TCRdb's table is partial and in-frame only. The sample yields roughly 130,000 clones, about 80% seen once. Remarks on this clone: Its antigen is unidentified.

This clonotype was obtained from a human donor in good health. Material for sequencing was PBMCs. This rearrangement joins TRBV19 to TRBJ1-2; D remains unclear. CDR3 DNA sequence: TGTGCCAGTAGTATCGGCAAGACACCTCTCTATGGCTACACCTTC. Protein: CASSIGKTPLYGYTF.